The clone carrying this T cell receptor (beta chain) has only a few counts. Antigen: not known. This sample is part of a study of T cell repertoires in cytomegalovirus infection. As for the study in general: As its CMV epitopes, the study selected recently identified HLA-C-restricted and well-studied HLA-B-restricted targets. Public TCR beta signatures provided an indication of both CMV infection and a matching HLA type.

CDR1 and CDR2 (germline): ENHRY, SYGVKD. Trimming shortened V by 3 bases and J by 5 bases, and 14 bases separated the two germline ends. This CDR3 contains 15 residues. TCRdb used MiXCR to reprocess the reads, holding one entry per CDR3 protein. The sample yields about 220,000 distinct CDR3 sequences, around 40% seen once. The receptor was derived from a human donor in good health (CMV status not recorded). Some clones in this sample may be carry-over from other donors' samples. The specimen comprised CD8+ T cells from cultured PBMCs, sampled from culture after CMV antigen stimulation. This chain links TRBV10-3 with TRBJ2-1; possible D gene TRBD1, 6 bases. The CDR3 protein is CAISDSGTPHNEQFF. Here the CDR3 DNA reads TGTGCCATCAGTGATTCCGGGACACCCCACAATGAGCAGTTCTTC.